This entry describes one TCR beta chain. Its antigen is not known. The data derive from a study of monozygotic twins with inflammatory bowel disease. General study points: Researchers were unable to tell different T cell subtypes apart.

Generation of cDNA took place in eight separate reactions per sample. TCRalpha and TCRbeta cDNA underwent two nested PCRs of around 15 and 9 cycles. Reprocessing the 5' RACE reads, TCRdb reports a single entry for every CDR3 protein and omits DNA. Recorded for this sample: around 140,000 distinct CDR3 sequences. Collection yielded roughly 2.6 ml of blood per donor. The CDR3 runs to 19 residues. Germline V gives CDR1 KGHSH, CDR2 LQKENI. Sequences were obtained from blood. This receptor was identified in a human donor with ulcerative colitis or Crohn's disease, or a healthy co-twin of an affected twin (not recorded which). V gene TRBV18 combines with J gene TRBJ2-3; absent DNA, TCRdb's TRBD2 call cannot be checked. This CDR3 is CASSRRTSGSIGSTDTQYF.